The 32 T cell receptor beta chains in this list originate from one sample, sequenced in a study of blood T cell repertoires in COVID-19. The table came from immunoSEQ multiplex PCR; TCRdb's copy has only in-frame clones and leaves some out. This sample has around 280,000 clones, with 87% found just once. The sample comprised PBMCs or T cells enriched from blood (not recorded which). Receptors were obtained from a middle-aged woman who had recovered from COVID-19.

CDR3 in DNA: TGTGCCAGCAGTTTAAGACTAGCGGGGACCTACGAGCAGTACTTC. This translates into CASSLRLAGTYEQYF. The chain joins TRBV27 to TRBJ2-7; 11 bases line up with TRBD2. CDR3 length equals 15 residues. Per the germline V gene, CDR1 is MNHEY and CDR2 is SMNVEV (reference sequence). The V segment lost 2 bases and the J segment 2 bases; nucleotides outside the gene matches: 2.

The chain has TRBV5-4 and TRBJ2-3, with 13 bases aligning to TRBD2. V lost 4 bases and J lost 7; bases outside the gene matches: 15. Per the germline V gene, CDR1 is SGHNT and CDR2 is YYREEE (reference sequence). The CDR3 is 18 residues long. In DNA, the CDR3 is TGTGCCAGCAGCGTACAGGGGGCTGGACTAGCGGGAGTAAATACGCAGTATTTT. Amino acids: CASSVQGAGLAGVNTQYF.

The genes are TRBV5-1 and TRBJ2-3; TRBD2 matches 14 bases. CDR3 length equals 20 residues. Germline V gives CDR1 SGHRS, CDR2 YFSETQ. V lost 0 bases and J lost 2; bases outside the gene matches: 11. CDR3 nucleotides: TGCGCCAGCAGCTTGGCACCGGGACTAGCGGGAGAGGGGTTCACAGATACGCAGTATTTT. This translates into CASSLAPGLAGEGFTDTQYF.

This sequence joins TRBV7-3 and TRBJ2-2; D uncertain. The CDR3 has 15 residues. The germline V gene encodes CDR1 SGHTA and CDR2 FQGTGA. V was shortened by 1 base and J by 1 base, with 7 bases between the two germline ends. CDR3 amino acids: CASSLSPGNTGELFF. The CDR3 DNA is TGTGCCAGCAGCTTAAGCCCGGGGAACACCGGGGAGCTGTTTTTT. Together with reference TRBV7-3 and TRBJ2-2, the CDR3 gives the full variable domain: GAGVSQTPSNKVTEKGKYVELRCDPISGHTALYWYRQSLGQGPEFLIYFQGTGAADDSGLPNDRFFAVRPEGSVSTLKIQRTERGDSAVYLCASSLSPGNTGELFFGEGSRLTVL.

The count of this clone is one. Other DNA sequences of this sample code for an identical CDR3. The CDR3 DNA is TGTGCCAGCAGCTGGACTAGCGGGAGTTCCTACGAGCAGTACTTC. Residues: CASSWTSGSSYEQYF. The gene calls are TRBV7-2 and TRBJ2-7; 13 bases agree with TRBD2. The V gene's germline CDR1 is SGHTA and CDR2 FQGNSA. J gave up 1 base and V 4 bases, and 1 base lay outside the gene matches. The CDR3 length is 15 residues.

The chain carries TRBV2 and TRBJ2-7; 10 bases fit TRBD2. CDR3 length: 13 amino acids. Germline CDR1 and CDR2: SNHLY and FYNNEI. The V gene end was trimmed by 7 bases and the J gene end by 3 bases; junction bases not matched to a gene: 3. In nucleotides, the CDR3 is TGTGCCAGCAAACAGCGGGAGGGCTACGAGCAGTACTTC. The encoded protein is CASKQREGYEQYF.

This clone appeared a single time. This chain joins TRBV7-6 and TRBJ2-7, with 8 bases lining up with TRBD1. Germline trimming cut 5 bases from V and 2 bases from J; bases unmatched to any gene: 8. The CDR3 is 15 residues long. Per germline, CDR1 SGHVS and CDR2 FNYEAQ. The CDR3 region has the DNA TGTGCCAGCAGCCCACAACCGGGACAGGCCTACGAGCAGTACTTC. Protein sequence: CASSPQPGQAYEQYF. Full variable domain (outside the CDR3, taken from reference TRBV7-6 and TRBJ2-7): GAGVSQSPRYKVTKRGQDVALRCDPISGHVSLYWYRQALGQGPEFLTYFNYEAQQDKSGLPNDRFSAERPEGSISTLTIQRTEQRDSAMYRCASSPQPGQAYEQYFGPGTRLTVT.

The chain recombines TRBV14 with TRBJ2-7; weak D call: TRBD1 (6 bases). The CDR3 is 14 residues long. V lost 1 base to trimming and J lost 2 bases, with 9 bases between them. Looked up from germline, CDR1 is SGHDN and CDR2 is FVKESK. CDR3 DNA sequence: TGTGCCAGCAGCCAAGGGACAGCTACCTACGAGCAGTACTTC. Protein: CASSQGTATYEQYF. Full variable domain (missing parts from reference TRBV14 and TRBJ2-7): EAGVTQFPSHSVIEKGQTVTLRCDPISGHDNLYWYRRVMGKEIKFLLHFVKESKQDESGMPNNRFLAERTGGTYSTLKVQPAELEDSGVYFCASSQGTATYEQYFGPGTRLTVT.

This rearrangement joins TRBV7-2 to TRBJ2-7; unclear D gene. The V and J ends lost 4 bases and 2 bases respectively, with 12 bases between them. Germline CDR1 is SGHTA and CDR2 is FQGNSA. The CDR3 is 14 amino acids. The CDR3 nucleotides read TGTGCCAGCAGCTCTTCTTTACGAGCCTACGAGCAGTACTTC. Protein product: CASSSSLRAYEQYF.

This clone was observed a few times. The V and J genes are TRBV24-1 and TRBJ2-1; 10 bases are a match to TRBD2. Germline assignment: CDR1 KGHDR and CDR2 SFDVKD. The V segment lost 4 bases and the J segment 2 bases; nucleotides outside the gene matches: 4. The length of the CDR3 is 16 residues. CDR3 residues: CATSDPSGSAYNEQFF. CDR3 bases: TGTGCCACCAGTGACCCTAGCGGGAGCGCCTACAATGAGCAGTTCTTC.

This clone was observed a handful of times. The chain links TRBV5-6 to TRBJ2-3; tentative D call: TRBD2 (6 bases). From germline, CDR1 is SGHDT and CDR2 YYEEEE. V shed 4 bases and J shed 5 bases, with 14 bases lying between them. The CDR3 runs to 14 residues. This CDR3 reads CASSGGTSIDTQYF. As DNA, the CDR3 is TGTGCCAGCAGCGGGGGGACTTCCATAGATACGCAGTATTTT. Using reference TRBV5-6 and TRBJ2-3 for the parts outside the CDR3, the full variable domain is DAGVTQSPTHLIKTRGQQVTLRCSPKSGHDTVSWYQQALGQGPQFIFQYYEEEERQRGNFPDRFSGHQFPNYSSELNVNALLLGDSALYLCASSGGTSIDTQYFGPGTRLTVL.

V gene TRBV4-2 combines with J gene TRBJ2-2; maybe TRBD2 (7 bases). Trimming shortened V by 1 base and J by 3 bases, and 15 bases separated the two germline ends. Germline V gene lookup returns CDR1 LGHNA and CDR2 YNFKEQ. The CDR3 extends over 17 amino acids. In nucleotides, the CDR3 is TGTGCCAGCAGCCAAGTTGGCGGGGGCCTGGACACCGGGGAGCTGTTTTTT. Translated, it gives CASSQVGGGLDTGELFF.

This clone came up once. The CDR3 sequence is CASTDRGRAEQYF. The CDR3 coding sequence is TGTGCCAGCACAGACAGGGGAAGGGCCGAGCAGTACTTC. The V and J genes are TRBV28 and TRBJ2-7; the match to TRBD1 covers 8 bases. Germline CDR1 and CDR2: MDHEN and SYDVKM. The CDR3 sequence is 13 residues long. With 7 bases clipped from V and 6 bases from J, the junction kept 8 bases outside the gene matches.

The count of this clone is one. The rearrangement links TRBV29-1 to TRBJ2-7, with 9 bases lining up with TRBD1. V lost 6 bases, J lost 0 bases, and 6 bases stayed unmatched. CDR3 size: 14 residues. CDR1 is SQVTM and CDR2 is ANQGSEA in the germline V gene. CDR3 in amino acids: CSVHGTGPSYEQYF. CDR3 nucleotides: TGCAGCGTCCACGGGACAGGGCCCTCCTACGAGCAGTACTTC.

Here the CDR3 reads CASSQDRGKAFF. CDR3 coding DNA: TGTGCCAGTAGTCAGGACAGGGGGAAAGCTTTCTTT. V is TRBV19 and J is TRBJ1-1; 10 nucleotides match TRBD1. Trimming took 5 bases from V and 9 from J; bases not matched to a gene: 3. This CDR3 comprises 12 residues. CDR1 LNHDA and CDR2 SQIVND come from the germline V gene (reference sequence).

V gene TRBV19 combines with J gene TRBJ2-6; the D gene is possibly TRBD1 (5 bases). The germline gives CDR1 LNHDA, CDR2 SQIVND (reference sequence). The CDR3 loop spans 17 amino acids. V was cut by 4 bases and J by 3 bases, with 16 bases left in between. The chain's CDR3 is CASSRTDTSLGANVLTF. DNA for the CDR3: TGTGCCAGTAGTAGAACGGACACCTCCCTTGGGGCCAACGTCCTGACTTTC.

The genes are TRBV7-9 and TRBJ2-1; possibly TRBD2 for D (6 bases). Germline loops: CDR1 SEHNR, CDR2 FQNEAQ (reference sequence). This CDR3 has 13 residues. Trimming cost V 1 base and J 11 bases, with 12 bases left between them. The CDR3 nucleotides read TGTGCCAGCAGCTTAGTCGGGAGACCCAAGCAGTTCTTC. Protein sequence: CASSLVGRPKQFF.

This chain joins TRBV28 and TRBJ1-2; 8 nucleotides match TRBD1. CDR1 and CDR2 from the germline V gene are MDHEN and SYDVKM. This CDR3 has 14 residues. J was trimmed by 0 bases and V by 8 bases; bases with no gene match: 5. The CDR3, as DNA: TGTGCCAGCGGACAGGGTCCAGCTAACTATGGCTACACCTTC. Translation gives CASGQGPANYGYTF.

J is TRBJ1-4 and V is TRBV5-4; 7 nucleotides align to TRBD1. Looked up from germline, CDR1 is SGHNT and CDR2 is YYREEE (reference sequence). The CDR3 runs to 16 residues. V lost 1 base, J lost 4 bases, and 7 bases stayed unmatched. DNA of the CDR3: TGTGCCAGCAGCTTGTACTCCGGGACAGTTAATGAAAAACTGTTTTTT. Residues: CASSLYSGTVNEKLFF.

Only one count was recorded for this clone. V gene TRBV18 combines with J gene TRBJ2-7; D possibly corresponds to TRBD1 (7 bases). The V end was cut by 2 bases, the J end by 5 bases, with 13 bases between. This CDR3 is built from 14 residues. Germline assignment: CDR1 KGHSH and CDR2 LQKENI. CDR3 residues: CASSPNRGGDEQYF. The CDR3 DNA follows: TGTGCCAGCTCACCAAACAGGGGCGGGGACGAGCAGTACTTC. The variable domain in full, completed from reference TRBV18 and TRBJ2-7, reads NAGVMQNPRHLVRRRGQEARLRCSPMKGHSHVYWYRQLPEEGLKFMVYLQKENIIDESGMPKERFSAEFPKEGPSILRIQQVVRGDSAAYFCASSPNRGGDEQYFGPGTRLTVT.

This chain connects TRBV2 to TRBJ2-7, with unresolved D. Germline CDR1 and CDR2: SNHLY and FYNNEI. This CDR3 spans 12 amino acids. Trimming pared 1 base from V and 3 bases from J, leaving 4 bases between. DNA of the CDR3: TGTGCCAGCAGTGAAGGACACTACGAGCAGTACTTC. This translates into CASSEGHYEQYF. The full variable domain, with the rest looked up from reference TRBV2 and TRBJ2-7, is EPEVTQTPSHQVTQMGQEVILRCVPISNHLYFYWYRQILGQKVEFLVSFYNNEISEKSEIFDDQFSVERPDGSNFTLKIRSTKLEDSAMYFCASSEGHYEQYFGPGTRLTVT.

CDR3 in amino acids: CASSLSPYNEQFF. CDR3 DNA sequence: TGTGCCAGCAGCTTGTCCCCTTACAATGAGCAGTTCTTC. The rearrangement joins TRBV7-8 to TRBJ2-1; unclear D gene. Between the trimmed V and J ends, which lost 3 bases and 4 bases, there was a span of 7 bases. The CDR3 extends over 13 amino acids. The germline gives CDR1 SGHVS, CDR2 FQNEAQ.

This sequence joins TRBV28 and TRBJ2-7; tentatively, D is TRBD1 (6 bases). Germline CDR1 and CDR2: MDHEN and SYDVKM. The CDR3 is 15 amino acids. Deletions cut 3 bases from V and 8 bases from J, with 20 bases between. The CDR3 sequence: CASSFLGTNGLKQYF. CDR3 bases: TGTGCCAGCAGTTTCCTCGGGACAAATGGTCTAAAGCAGTACTTC.

This chain uses TRBV7-2 with TRBJ1-4; no firm D call. Trimming cost V 5 bases and J 7 bases, with 11 bases left between them. The CDR3 is 13 amino acids. Per the germline V gene, CDR1 is SGHTA and CDR2 is FQGNSA. CDR3 protein: CASSPFRSEKLFF. The DNA for the CDR3 is TGTGCCAGCAGCCCCTTTAGGAGTGAAAAACTGTTTTTT.

The DNA of the CDR3 is TGTGCCAGCACAATACTGACTAGCGGGAGGACCGGGGAGCTGTTTTTT. Translated, it gives CASTILTSGRTGELFF. J is TRBJ2-2 and V is TRBV28, with 13 bases that match TRBD2. V shed 7 bases and J 5 bases; nucleotides not matched to a gene: 7. Germline CDR1 is MDHEN and CDR2 is SYDVKM. The CDR3 spans 16 residues.

This clone has more than one count but fewer than ten. This chain connects TRBV2 to TRBJ1-5; 9 bases are a match to TRBD1. V was clipped by 4 bases and J by 3 bases; unmatched bases: 4. CDR3 length: 15 residues. Germline V CDR1 and CDR2: SNHLY, FYNNEI. DNA for the CDR3: TGTGCCAGCAGTGGCGGGACAGGGATCAATCAGCCCCAGCATTTT. It codes for CASSGGTGINQPQHF. Full variable domain (missing parts from reference TRBV2 and TRBJ1-5): EPEVTQTPSHQVTQMGQEVILRCVPISNHLYFYWYRQILGQKVEFLVSFYNNEISEKSEIFDDQFSVERPDGSNFTLKIRSTKLEDSAMYFCASSGGTGINQPQHFGDGTRLSIL.

CDR3 in DNA: TGTGCCAGCCGACTCGCAGATACGCAGTATTTT. It is translated as CASRLADTQYF. The J gene is TRBJ2-3, the V gene TRBV3-1 (or the pseudogene TRBV3-2); D unclear. Trimming shortened V by 8 bases and J by 4 bases, and 7 bases separated the two germline ends. CDR3 length equals 11 residues. The V gene's germline CDR1 is LGHDT and CDR2 YNNKEL (reference sequence).

The V gene is TRBV4-3, the J gene TRBJ1-4, with D unclear. Germline lookup yields CDR1 LGHNA and CDR2 YSLEER. Trimming cost V 5 bases and J 0 bases, with 13 bases left between them. The CDR3 is made up of 16 amino acids. The CDR3 sequence is CASSGRPGATNEKLFF. DNA of the CDR3: TGCGCCAGCAGCGGTCGGCCAGGCGCAACTAATGAAAAACTGTTTTTT.

The sample holds one count of this clone. The rearrangement uses TRBV15 and TRBJ1-1; D unclear. CDR1 LNHNV and CDR2 YYDKDF come from the germline V gene (reference sequence). V lost 4 bases and J lost 5, with 17 bases in between. The CDR3 has 15 amino acids. CDR3 protein: CATSNGLGRETEAFF. Written as DNA, the CDR3 is TGTGCCACCAGCAACGGCCTGGGCCGGGAGACTGAAGCTTTCTTT. Supplemented by reference TRBV15 and TRBJ1-1, the full variable domain reads DAMVIQNPRYQVTQFGKPVTLSCSQTLNHNVMYWYQQKSSQAPKLLFHYYDKDFNNEADTPDNFQSRRPNTSFCFLDIRSPGLGDTAMYLCATSNGLGRETEAFFGQGTRLTVV.

The rearrangement joins TRBV7-2 to TRBJ2-7, with TRBD2 as a possible D gene (5 bases). CDR1 and CDR2 (germline): SGHTA, FQGNSA. This CDR3 is 14 amino acids long. Trimming shortened V by 0 bases and J by 6 bases, and 12 bases separated the two germline ends. CDR3 loop: CASSLASGSVEQYF. The CDR3 region has the DNA TGTGCCAGCAGCTTAGCGTCGGGTAGCGTCGAGCAGTACTTC.

This sequence joins TRBV6-2 or TRBV6-3 and TRBJ1-4; a possible D gene is TRBD1 (6 bases). This CDR3 has 16 amino acids. Germline V CDR1 and CDR2: MNHEY, SVGEGT. V lost 4 bases to trimming and J lost 4 bases, with 16 bases between them. DNA of the CDR3: TGTGCCAGCAGTTTCGGACAGACCGGAGGTAATGAAAAACTGTTTTTT. Translating gives CASSFGQTGGNEKLFF.

This clone was seen once. This rearrangement joins TRBV19 to TRBJ2-1; D call uncertain. Germline V gives CDR1 LNHDA, CDR2 SQIVND (reference sequence). Trimming took 7 bases from V and 2 from J, leaving 12 bases between them. The CDR3 loop spans 14 amino acids. CDR3 coding DNA: TGTGCCAGTAAGGTAGGAGCAACCTACAATGAGCAGTTCTTC. Translating it yields CASKVGATYNEQFF.